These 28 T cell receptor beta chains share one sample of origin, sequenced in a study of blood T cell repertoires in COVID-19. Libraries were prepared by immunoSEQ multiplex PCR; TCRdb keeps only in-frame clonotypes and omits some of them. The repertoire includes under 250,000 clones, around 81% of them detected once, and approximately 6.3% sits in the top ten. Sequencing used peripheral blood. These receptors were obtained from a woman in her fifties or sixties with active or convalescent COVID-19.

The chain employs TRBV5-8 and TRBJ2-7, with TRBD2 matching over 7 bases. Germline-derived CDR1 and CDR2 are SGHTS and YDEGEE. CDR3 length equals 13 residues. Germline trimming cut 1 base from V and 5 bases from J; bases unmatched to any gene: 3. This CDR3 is CASSLRLADEQYF. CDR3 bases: TGTGCCAGCAGCTTGAGGCTAGCGGACGAGCAGTACTTC.

The chain's CDR3 is CASSLGAVGNEQFF. The CDR3 nucleotides are TGTGCCAGCAGCTTAGGGGCCGTCGGTAATGAGCAGTTCTTC. The V gene is TRBV11-2, the J gene TRBJ2-1; D not resolved. This CDR3 comprises 14 residues. Trimming removed 1 base at V and 7 bases at J, with 11 bases between. The germline CDR1 and CDR2 sequences are SGHAT and FQNNGV.

The CDR3 sequence is CASSHTSGNTKFGTDTQYF. CDR3 in DNA: TGCGCCAGCAGCCACACTAGCGGGAATACGAAGTTTGGCACAGATACGCAGTATTTT. The chain has TRBV4-1 and TRBJ2-3; TRBD2 matches 10 bases. Germline V gene data show CDR1 as MGHRA and CDR2 as YSYEKL. This CDR3 spans 19 amino acids. V trimming: 3 bases; J trimming: 1 base; junction bases outside the gene matches: 13.

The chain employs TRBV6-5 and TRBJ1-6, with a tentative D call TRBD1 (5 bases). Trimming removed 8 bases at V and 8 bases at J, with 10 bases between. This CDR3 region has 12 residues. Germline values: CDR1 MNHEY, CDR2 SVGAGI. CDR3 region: CASDVGDSPLHF. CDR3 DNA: TGTGCCAGCGATGTAGGGGATTCACCCCTCCACTTT.

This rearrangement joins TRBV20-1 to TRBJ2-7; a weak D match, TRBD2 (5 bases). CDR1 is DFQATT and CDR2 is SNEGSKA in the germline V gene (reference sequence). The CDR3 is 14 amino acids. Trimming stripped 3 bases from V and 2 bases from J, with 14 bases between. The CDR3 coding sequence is TGCAGTGCTAGTCGCCGGACCGGGACCTACGAGCAGTACTTC. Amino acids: CSASRRTGTYEQYF.

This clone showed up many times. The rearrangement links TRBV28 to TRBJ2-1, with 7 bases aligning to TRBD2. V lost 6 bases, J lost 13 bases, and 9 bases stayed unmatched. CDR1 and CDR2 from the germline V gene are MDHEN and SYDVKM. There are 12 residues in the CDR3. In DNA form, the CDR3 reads TGTGCCAGCAGAGAAATCCTAGCGGAACAGTTCTTC. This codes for CASREILAEQFF.

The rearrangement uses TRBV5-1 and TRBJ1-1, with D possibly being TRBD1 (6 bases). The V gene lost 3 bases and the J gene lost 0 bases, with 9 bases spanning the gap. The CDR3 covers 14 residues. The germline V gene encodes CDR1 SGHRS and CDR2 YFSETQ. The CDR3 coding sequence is TGCGCCAGCAGCTCTGGGACATTGAACACTGAAGCTTTCTTT. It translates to CASSSGTLNTEAFF.

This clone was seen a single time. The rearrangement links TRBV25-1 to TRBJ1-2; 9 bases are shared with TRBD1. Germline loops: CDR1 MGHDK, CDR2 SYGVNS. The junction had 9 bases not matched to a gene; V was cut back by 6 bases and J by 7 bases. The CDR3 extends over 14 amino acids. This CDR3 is CASRNDRGAVGYTF. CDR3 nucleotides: TGTGCCAGCAGAAACGACAGGGGGGCGGTTGGCTACACCTTC.

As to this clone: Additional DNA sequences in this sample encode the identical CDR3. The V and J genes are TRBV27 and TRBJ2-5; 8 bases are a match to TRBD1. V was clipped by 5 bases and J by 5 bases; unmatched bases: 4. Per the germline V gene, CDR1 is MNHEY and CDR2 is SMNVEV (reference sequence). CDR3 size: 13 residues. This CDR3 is CASSPQGAETQYF. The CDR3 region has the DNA TGTGCCAGCAGTCCCCAGGGGGCTGAGACCCAGTACTTC.

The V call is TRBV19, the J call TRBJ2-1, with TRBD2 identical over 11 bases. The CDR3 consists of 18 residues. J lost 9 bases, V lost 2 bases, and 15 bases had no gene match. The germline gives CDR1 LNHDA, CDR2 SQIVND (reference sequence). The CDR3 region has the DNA TGTGCCAGTAGTATAATTGGACTAGCGGGTCTGGGAGGGGGTGAGCAGTTCTTC. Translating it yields CASSIIGLAGLGGGEQFF. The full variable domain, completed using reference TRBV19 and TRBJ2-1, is DGGITQSPKYLFRKEGQNVTLSCEQNLNHDAMYWYRQDPGQGLRLIYYSQIVNDFQKGDIAEGYSVSREKKESFPLTVTSAQKNPTAFYLCASSIIGLAGLGGGEQFFGPGTRLTVL.

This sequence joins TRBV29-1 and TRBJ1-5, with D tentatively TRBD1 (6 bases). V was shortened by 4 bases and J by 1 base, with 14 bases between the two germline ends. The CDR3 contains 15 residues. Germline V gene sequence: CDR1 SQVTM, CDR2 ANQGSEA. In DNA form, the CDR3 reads TGCAGCGTTGCCCTCTCAGGGGAGAGCAATCAGCCCCAGCATTTT. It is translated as CSVALSGESNQPQHF.

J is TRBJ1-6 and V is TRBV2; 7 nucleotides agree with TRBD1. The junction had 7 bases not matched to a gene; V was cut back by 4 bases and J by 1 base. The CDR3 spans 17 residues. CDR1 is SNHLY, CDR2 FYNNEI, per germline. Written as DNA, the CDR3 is TGTGCCAGCAGTGTTACGGCAGGGGGGTCCTATAATTCACCCCTCCACTTT. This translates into CASSVTAGGSYNSPLHF.

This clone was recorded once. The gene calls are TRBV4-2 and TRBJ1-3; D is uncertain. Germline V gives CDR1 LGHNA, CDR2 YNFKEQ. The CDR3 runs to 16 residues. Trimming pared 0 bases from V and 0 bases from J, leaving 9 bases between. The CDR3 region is CASSQDILDSGNTIYF. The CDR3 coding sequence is TGTGCCAGCAGCCAAGATATCTTAGACTCTGGAAACACCATATATTTT.

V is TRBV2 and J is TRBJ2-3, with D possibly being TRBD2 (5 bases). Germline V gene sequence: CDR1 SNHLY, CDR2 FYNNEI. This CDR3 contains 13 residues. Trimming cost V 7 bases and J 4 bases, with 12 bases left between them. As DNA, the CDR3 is TGTGCCAGCATCCCGGGATTGCCAGATACGCAGTATTTT. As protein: CASIPGLPDTQYF.

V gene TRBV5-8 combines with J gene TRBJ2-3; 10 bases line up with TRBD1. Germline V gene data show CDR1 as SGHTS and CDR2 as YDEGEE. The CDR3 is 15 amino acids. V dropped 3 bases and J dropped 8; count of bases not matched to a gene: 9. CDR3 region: CASSWWDRGHGTQYF. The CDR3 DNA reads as TGTGCCAGCAGCTGGTGGGACAGGGGCCACGGTACGCAGTATTTT.

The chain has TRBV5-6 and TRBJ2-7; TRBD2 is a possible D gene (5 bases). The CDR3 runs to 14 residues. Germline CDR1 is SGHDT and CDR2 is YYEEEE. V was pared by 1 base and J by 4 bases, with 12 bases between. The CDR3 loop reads CASSLTPGTYEQYV. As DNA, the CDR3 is TGTGCCAGCAGCTTGACCCCGGGAACGTACGAGCAGTACGTC.

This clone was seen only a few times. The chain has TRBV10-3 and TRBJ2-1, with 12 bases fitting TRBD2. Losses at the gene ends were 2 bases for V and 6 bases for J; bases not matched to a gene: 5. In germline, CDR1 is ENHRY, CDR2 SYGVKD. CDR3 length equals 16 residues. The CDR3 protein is CAISELAGGGSNEQFF. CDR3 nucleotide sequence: TGTGCCATCAGTGAGCTAGCGGGGGGGGGCAGCAATGAGCAGTTCTTC.

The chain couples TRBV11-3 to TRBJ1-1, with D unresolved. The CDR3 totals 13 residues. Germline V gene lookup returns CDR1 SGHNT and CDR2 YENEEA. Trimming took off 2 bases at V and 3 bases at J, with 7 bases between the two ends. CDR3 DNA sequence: TGTGCCAGCAGCTTACACGGGGACACTGAAGCTTTCTTT. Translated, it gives CASSLHGDTEAFF.

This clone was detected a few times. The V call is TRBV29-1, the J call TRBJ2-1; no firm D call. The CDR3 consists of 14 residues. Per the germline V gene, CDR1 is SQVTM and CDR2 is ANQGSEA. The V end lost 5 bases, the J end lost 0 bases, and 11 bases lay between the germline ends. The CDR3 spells CSVLGLSSYNEQFF. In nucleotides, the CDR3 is TGCAGCGTTCTAGGCTTGAGCTCCTACAATGAGCAGTTCTTC.

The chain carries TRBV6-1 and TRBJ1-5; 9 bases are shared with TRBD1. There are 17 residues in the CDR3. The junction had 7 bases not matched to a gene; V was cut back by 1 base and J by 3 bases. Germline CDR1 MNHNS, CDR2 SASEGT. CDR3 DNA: TGTGCCAGCAGTGAAGGGCCGGGACAGGGCCCCAATCAGCCCCAGCATTTT. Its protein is CASSEGPGQGPNQPQHF.

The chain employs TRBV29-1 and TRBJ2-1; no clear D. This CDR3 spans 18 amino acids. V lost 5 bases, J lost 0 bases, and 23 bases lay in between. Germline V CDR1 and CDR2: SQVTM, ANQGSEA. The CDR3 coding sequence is TGCAGCGTTAAACGGGTACGTGCCGTAGAAGGCTCCTACAATGAGCAGTTCTTC. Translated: CSVKRVRAVEGSYNEQFF.

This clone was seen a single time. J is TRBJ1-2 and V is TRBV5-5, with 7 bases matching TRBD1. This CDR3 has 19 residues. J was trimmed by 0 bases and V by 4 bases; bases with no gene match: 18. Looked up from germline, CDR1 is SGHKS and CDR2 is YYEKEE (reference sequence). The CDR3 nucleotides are TGTGCCAGCAGCACACGACAGGGTGGGATAACTCCTTCTAACTATGGCTACACCTTC. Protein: CASSTRQGGITPSNYGYTF.

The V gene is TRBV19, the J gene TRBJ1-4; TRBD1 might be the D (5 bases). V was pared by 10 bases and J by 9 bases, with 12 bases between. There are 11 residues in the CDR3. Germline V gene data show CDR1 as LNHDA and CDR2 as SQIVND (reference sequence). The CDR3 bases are TGTGCCACCCGGGGGGAGCAAAAACTGTTTTTT. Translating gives CATRGEQKLFF. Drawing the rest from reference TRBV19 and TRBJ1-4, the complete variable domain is DGGITQSPKYLFRKEGQNVTLSCEQNLNHDAMYWYRQDPGQGLRLIYYSQIVNDFQKGDIAEGYSVSREKKESFPLTVTSAQKNPTAFYLCATRGEQKLFFGSGTQLSVL.

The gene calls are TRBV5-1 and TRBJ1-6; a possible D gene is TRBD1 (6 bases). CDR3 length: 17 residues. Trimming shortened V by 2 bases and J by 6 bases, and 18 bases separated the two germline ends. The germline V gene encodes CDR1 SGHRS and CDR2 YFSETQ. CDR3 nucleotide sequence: TGCGCCAGCAGCTTTTCGGGACAAAAGACCCCTAATTCACCCCTCCACTTT. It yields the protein CASSFSGQKTPNSPLHF.

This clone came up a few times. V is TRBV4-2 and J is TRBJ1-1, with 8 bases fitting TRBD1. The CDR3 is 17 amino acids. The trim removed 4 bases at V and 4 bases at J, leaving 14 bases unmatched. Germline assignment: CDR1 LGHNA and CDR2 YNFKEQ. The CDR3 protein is CASSPRAGQGATTEAFF. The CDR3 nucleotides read TGTGCCAGCAGCCCCCGGGCTGGTCAGGGGGCGACCACTGAAGCTTTCTTT.

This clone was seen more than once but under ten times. The CDR3: CASSRAGNQPQHF. The CDR3 DNA reads TGCGCCAGCAGCCGCGCGGGCAATCAGCCCCAGCATTTT. The rearrangement links TRBV4-1 to TRBJ1-5; D is undetermined. This CDR3 comprises 13 residues. The germline V gene encodes CDR1 MGHRA and CDR2 YSYEKL. Trimming left V 4 bases short and J 2 bases short, with 6 bases between.

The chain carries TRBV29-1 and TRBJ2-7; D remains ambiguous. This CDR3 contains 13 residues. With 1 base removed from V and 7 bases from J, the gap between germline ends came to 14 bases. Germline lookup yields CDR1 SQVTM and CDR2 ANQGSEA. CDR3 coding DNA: TGCAGCGTTGAAGCTTTGGGCTCTACGGAGCAGTACTTC. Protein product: CSVEALGSTEQYF.

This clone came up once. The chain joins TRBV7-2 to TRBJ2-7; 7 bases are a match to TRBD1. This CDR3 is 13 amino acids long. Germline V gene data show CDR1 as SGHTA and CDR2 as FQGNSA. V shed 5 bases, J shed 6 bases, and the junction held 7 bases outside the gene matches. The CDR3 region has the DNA TGTGCCAGCAGCCCGACCCCAGGGGGCGAGCAGTACGTC. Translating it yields CASSPTPGGEQYV.